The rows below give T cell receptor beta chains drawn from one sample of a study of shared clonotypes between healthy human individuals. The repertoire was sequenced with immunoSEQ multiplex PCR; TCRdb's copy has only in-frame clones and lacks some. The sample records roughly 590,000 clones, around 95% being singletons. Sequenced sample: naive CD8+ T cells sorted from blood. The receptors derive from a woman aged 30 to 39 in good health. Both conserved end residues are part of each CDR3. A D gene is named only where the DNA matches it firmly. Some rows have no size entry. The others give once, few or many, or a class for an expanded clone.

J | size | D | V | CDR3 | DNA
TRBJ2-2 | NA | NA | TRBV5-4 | CASSLGAGHTGELFF | TGTGCCAGCAGCTTGGGGGCAGGGCACACCGGGGAGCTGTTTTTT
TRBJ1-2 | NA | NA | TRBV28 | CASDSQGGHGYTF | TGTGCCAGCGACAGTCAGGGAGGCCATGGCTACACCTTC
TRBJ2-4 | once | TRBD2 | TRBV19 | CASKGGRENIQYF | TGTGCCAGTAAGGGCGGGAGGGAAAACATTCAGTACTTC
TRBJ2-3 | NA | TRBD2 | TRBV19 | CASSPGLVPDTQYF | TGTGCCAGTAGCCCGGGACTAGTTCCAGATACGCAGTATTTT
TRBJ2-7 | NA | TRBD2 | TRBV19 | CASSSRVAGEYEQYF | TGTGCCAGTAGTTCCCGGGTAGCGGGAGAGTACGAGCAGTACTTC
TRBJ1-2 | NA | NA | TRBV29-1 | CSVERWGENYGYTF | TGCAGCGTTGAAAGGTGGGGGGAGAACTATGGCTACACCTTC
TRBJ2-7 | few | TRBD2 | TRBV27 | CASGRGVPYEQYF | TGTGCCAGCGGACGGGGGGTTCCCTACGAGCAGTACTTC
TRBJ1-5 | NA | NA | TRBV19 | CASSIGWGGTYQPQHF | TGTGCCAGTAGTATCGGCTGGGGGGGTACCTATCAGCCCCAGCATTTT
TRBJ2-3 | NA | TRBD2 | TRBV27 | CASSAIAGDTQYF | TGTGCCAGCAGTGCTATAGCGGGAGATACGCAGTATTTT
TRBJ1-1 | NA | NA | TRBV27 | CASYPGPPGEAFF | TGTGCCAGCTACCCCGGGCCGCCGGGGGAAGCTTTCTTT
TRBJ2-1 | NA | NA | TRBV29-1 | CSVPLGNEQFF | TGCAGCGTCCCCCTCGGCAATGAGCAGTTCTTC
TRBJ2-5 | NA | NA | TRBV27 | CASSLHIQETQYF | TGTGCCAGCAGTTTACATATTCAAGAGACCCAGTACTTC
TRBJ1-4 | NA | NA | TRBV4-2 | CASSQMAGGREKLFF | TGTGCCAGCAGCCAAATGGCTGGCGGCCGTGAAAAACTGTTTTTT
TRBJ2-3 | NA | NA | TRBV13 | CASSLGSTADTQYF | TGTGCCAGCAGCCTCGGGAGCACCGCAGATACGCAGTATTTT
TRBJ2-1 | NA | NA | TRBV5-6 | CASSSTIGEQFF | TGTGCCAGCAGCTCAACTATAGGTGAGCAGTTCTTC
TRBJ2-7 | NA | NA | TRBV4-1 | CASSQGDTYEQYF | TGCGCCAGCAGCCAAGGGGACACCTACGAGCAGTACTTC
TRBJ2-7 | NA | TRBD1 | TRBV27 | CASSLSRGLGQVFYEQYF | TGTGCCAGCAGTTTAAGTAGAGGCCTAGGACAGGTGTTCTACGAGCAGTACTTC
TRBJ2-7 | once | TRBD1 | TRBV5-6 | CASSWDRDSYEQYF | TGTGCCAGCAGCTGGGACAGGGATTCCTACGAGCAGTACTTC
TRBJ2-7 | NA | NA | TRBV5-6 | CASSLVRGYEQYF | TGTGCCAGCAGCTTGGTGAGGGGTTACGAGCAGTACTTC
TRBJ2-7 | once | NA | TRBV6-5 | CASSYSSLSYEQYF | TGTGCCAGCAGTTACTCTAGCCTCTCCTACGAGCAGTACTTC
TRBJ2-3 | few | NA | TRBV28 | CASRSARGQTDTQYF | TGTGCCAGCAGATCTGCCCGAGGACAAACAGATACGCAGTATTTT
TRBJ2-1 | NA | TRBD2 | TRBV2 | CASRASGRALNEQFF | TGTGCCAGCAGGGCTAGCGGGAGGGCCTTAAATGAGCAGTTCTTC
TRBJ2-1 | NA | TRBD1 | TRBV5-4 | CASSWIGQGARDNEQFF | TGTGCCAGCAGCTGGATAGGACAGGGGGCAAGGGACAATGAGCAGTTCTTC
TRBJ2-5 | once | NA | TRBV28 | CASSYRGQETQYF | TGTGCCAGCAGTTATCGAGGGCAAGAGACCCAGTACTTC
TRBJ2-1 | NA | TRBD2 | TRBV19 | CASSLAERGNEQFF | TGTGCCAGTAGTTTGGCAGAGCGGGGTAATGAGCAGTTCTTC
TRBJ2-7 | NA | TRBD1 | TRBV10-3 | CAIRDRGTHEQYF | TGTGCCATCCGGGACAGGGGGACCCACGAGCAGTACTTC
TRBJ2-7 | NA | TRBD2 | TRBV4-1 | CASRATSGAYYEQYF | TGCGCCAGCAGAGCGACTAGCGGAGCGTACTACGAGCAGTACTTC
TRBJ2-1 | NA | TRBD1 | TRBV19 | CASSISLEGQGEQFF | TGTGCCAGTAGTATATCCCTCGAAGGACAGGGTGAGCAGTTCTTC
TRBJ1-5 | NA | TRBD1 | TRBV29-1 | CSVEQGAGQPQHF | TGCAGCGTTGAACAGGGGGCGGGTCAGCCCCAGCATTTT
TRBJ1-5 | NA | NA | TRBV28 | CASSLAGSNQPQHF | TGTGCCAGCAGTTTGGCGGGTAGCAATCAGCCCCAGCATTTT
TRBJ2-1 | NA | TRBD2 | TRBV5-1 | CASSPGTSGTDEQFF | TGCGCCAGCAGCCCCGGGACTAGCGGGACGGATGAGCAGTTCTTC
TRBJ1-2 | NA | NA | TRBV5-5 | CASREDLTTTRGYTF | TGTGCCAGCAGAGAGGACCTCACCACAACGCGGGGCTACACCTTC
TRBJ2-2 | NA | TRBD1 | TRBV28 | CASSIQGSSGELFF | TGTGCCAGCAGTATACAGGGGTCGTCCGGGGAGCTGTTTTTT
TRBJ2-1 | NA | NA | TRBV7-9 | CASSLAGGSLDEQFF | TGTGCCAGCAGCTTAGCCGGAGGGAGTCTCGATGAGCAGTTCTTC
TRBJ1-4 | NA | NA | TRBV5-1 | CASSTQGQLNEKLFF | TGCGCCAGCAGCACTCAAGGACAGTTAAATGAAAAACTGTTTTTT
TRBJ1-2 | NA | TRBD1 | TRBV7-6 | CASTPGTGGNYGYTF | TGTGCCAGCACCCCAGGGACAGGGGGAAACTATGGCTACACCTTC
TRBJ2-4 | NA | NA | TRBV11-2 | CASSATYQITKNIQYF | TGTGCCAGCAGCGCGACGTACCAGATTACCAAAAACATTCAGTACTTC
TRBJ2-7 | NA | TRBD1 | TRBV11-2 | CASRTGTGGGYEQYF | TGTGCCAGCAGGACCGGGACAGGGGGAGGCTACGAGCAGTACTTC
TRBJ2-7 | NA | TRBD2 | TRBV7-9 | CASSIAGVVEQYF | TGTGCCAGCAGTATAGCGGGAGTTGTTGAGCAGTACTTC
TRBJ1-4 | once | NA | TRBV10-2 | CASSEDPPEKLFF | TGCGCCAGCAGTGAGGACCCGCCTGAAAAACTGTTTTTT
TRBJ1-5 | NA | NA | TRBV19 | CASSIWSQPNQPQHF | TGTGCCAGTAGTATTTGGAGTCAGCCTAATCAGCCCCAGCATTTT
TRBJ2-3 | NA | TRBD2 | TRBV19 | CASSRTSATQYF | TGTGCCAGTAGTAGGACTAGCGCTACGCAGTATTTT
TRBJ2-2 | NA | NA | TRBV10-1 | CASNDLKNTGELFF | TGCGCCAGCAACGACCTCAAGAACACCGGGGAGCTGTTTTTT
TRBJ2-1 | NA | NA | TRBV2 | CATLWRGKDNEQFF | TGTGCCACCCTATGGCGGGGTAAAGACAATGAGCAGTTCTTC
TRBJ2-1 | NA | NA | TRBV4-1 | CASSQDPGEQFF | TGCGCCAGCAGCCAAGATCCAGGTGAGCAGTTCTTC
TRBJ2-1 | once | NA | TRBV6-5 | CASSKYNEQFF | TGTGCCAGCAGTAAATACAATGAGCAGTTCTTC
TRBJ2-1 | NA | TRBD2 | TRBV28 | CASSFHTRTSGRTNEQFF | TGTGCCAGCAGTTTCCACACAAGGACTAGCGGGAGGACAAATGAGCAGTTCTTC
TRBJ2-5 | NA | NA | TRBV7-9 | CASSPPAGTVETQYF | TGTGCCAGCAGCCCTCCCGCGGGAACGGTAGAGACCCAGTACTTC
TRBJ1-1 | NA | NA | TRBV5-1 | CASSLEAGNTEAFF | TGCGCCAGCAGCTTGGAAGCAGGGAACACTGAAGCTTTCTTT
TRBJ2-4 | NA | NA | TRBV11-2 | CASSLDPVRGYKNIQYF | TGTGCCAGCAGCTTAGATCCCGTGCGGGGATACAAAAACATTCAGTACTTC
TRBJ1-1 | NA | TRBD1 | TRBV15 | CATSGGTVPNTEAFF | TGTGCCACCAGCGGCGGGACAGTCCCGAACACTGAAGCTTTCTTT
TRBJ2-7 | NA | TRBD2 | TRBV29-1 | CSVEGLAGSYEQYF | TGCAGCGTCGAGGGGCTAGCGGGCTCCTACGAGCAGTACTTC
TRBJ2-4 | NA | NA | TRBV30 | CAWSLQENIQYF | TGTGCCTGGAGTCTACAGGAAAACATTCAGTACTTC